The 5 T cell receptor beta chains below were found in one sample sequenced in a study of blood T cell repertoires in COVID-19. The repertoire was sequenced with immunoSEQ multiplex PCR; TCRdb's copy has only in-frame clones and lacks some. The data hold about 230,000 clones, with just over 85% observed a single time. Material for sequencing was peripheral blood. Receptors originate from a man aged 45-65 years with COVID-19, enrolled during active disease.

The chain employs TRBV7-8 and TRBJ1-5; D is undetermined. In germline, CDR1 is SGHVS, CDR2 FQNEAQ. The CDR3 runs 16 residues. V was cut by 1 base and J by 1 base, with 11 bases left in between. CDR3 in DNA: TGTGCCAGCAGCTTAGTTGGGCCGCCGAGCAATCAGCCCCAGCATTTT. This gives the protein CASSLVGPPSNQPQHF. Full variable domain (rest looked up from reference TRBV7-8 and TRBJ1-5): GAGVSQSPRYKVAKRGQDVALRCDPISGHVSLFWYQQALGQGPEFLTYFQNEAQLDKSGLPSDRFFAERPEGSVSTLKIQRTQQEDSAVYLCASSLVGPPSNQPQHFGDGTRLSIL.

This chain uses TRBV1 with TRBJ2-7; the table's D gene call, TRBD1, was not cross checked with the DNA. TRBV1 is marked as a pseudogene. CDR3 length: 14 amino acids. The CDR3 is CTSSQDRTGYEQYF. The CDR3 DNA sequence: TGCACCAGCAGCCAAGATCGGACAGGATACGAGCAGTACTTC.

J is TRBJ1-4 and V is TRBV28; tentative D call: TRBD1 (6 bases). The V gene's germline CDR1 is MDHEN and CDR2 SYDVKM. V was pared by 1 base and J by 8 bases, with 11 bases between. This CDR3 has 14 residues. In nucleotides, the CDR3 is TGTGCCAGCAGTTTATTCAGGGGCAACGAAAAACTGTTTTTT. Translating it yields CASSLFRGNEKLFF. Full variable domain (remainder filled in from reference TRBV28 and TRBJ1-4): DVKVTQSSRYLVKRTGEKVFLECVQDMDHENMFWYRQDPGLGLRLIYFSYDVKMKEKGDIPEGYSVSREKKERFSLILESASTNQTSMYLCASSLFRGNEKLFFGSGTQLSVL.

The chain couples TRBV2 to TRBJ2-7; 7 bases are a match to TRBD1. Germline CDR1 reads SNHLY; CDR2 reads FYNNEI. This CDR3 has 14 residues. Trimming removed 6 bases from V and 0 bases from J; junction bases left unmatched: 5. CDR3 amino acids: CASRSGQPSYEQYF. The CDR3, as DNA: TGTGCCAGCAGGTCGGGACAGCCCTCCTACGAGCAGTACTTC.

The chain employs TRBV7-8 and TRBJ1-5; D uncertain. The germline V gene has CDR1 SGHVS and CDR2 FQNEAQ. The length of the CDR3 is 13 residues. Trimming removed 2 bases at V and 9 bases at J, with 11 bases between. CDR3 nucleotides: TGTGCCAGCAGCTTATCTGGGCGCTTGCCCCAGCATTTT. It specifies CASSLSGRLPQHF.